One and the same sample provided the 27 T cell receptor beta chains below, sequenced in a study of early T cells in non-severe SARS-CoV-2 infection. TCRdb reprocessed the 5' RACE reads with MiXCR, giving one entry per CDR3 protein. The sample includes under 90,000 distinct CDR3 sequences, roughly 13% seen only once; the top ten take about 6.1%. Input material: whole blood. The receptors shown here come from an adult who was a healthcare worker with PCR-confirmed SARS-CoV-2 infection or an uninfected control (not recorded which).

The sample holds a few counts of this clonotype. CDR3 sequence: CAISVSSTDTQYF. The CDR3 DNA follows: TGTGCCATCAGTGTGTCTAGCACAGATACGCAGTATTTT. The rearrangement links TRBV10-3 to TRBJ2-3, with D unresolved. The CDR3 runs to 13 residues. Germline lookup yields CDR1 ENHRY and CDR2 SYGVKD. V was pared by 4 bases and J by 0 bases, with 5 bases between.

The V and J genes are TRBV4-1 and TRBJ2-3; D possibly matches TRBD1 or TRBD2 (6 bases each). The CDR3 has 17 residues. The V gene lost 3 bases and the J gene lost 0 bases, with 16 bases spanning the gap. The germline gives CDR1 MGHRA, CDR2 YSYEKL. CDR3 in DNA: TGCGCCAGCAGCCACCCCCCGGGGGCAGCTAGCACAGATACGCAGTATTTT. It yields the protein CASSHPPGAASTDTQYF.

The table lists this clonotype with many counts. V is TRBV5-1 and J is TRBJ2-1; D may correspond to TRBD1 or TRBD2 (5 bases each). This CDR3 is 14 amino acids long. Germline CDR1 SGHRS, CDR2 YFSETQ. With 1 base removed from V and 7 bases from J, the gap between germline ends came to 12 bases. The CDR3 DNA reads TGCGCCAGCAGCTTGTCTGGGGGAATGAATGAGCAGTTCTTC. Protein: CASSLSGGMNEQFF.

This clonotype was counted only a few times. This chain uses TRBV5-6 with TRBJ2-1; D remains unclear. The ends were cut back, 4 bases at V and 2 bases at J, with 13 bases in the middle. Germline V gene sequence: CDR1 SGHDT, CDR2 YYEEEE. The CDR3 spans 15 residues. The CDR3: CASSRGFNTYNEQFF. As DNA, the CDR3 is TGTGCCAGCAGCAGAGGATTCAATACCTACAATGAGCAGTTCTTC.

The table lists this clonotype with a few counts. The chain is built from TRBV11-2 and TRBJ2-1; D is perhaps TRBD2 (6 bases). The CDR3 covers 13 residues. From germline, CDR1 is SGHAT and CDR2 FQNNGV. Trimming left V 5 bases short and J 9 bases short, with 14 bases between. The CDR3 loop is CASSPPGVAEQFF. The DNA of the CDR3 is TGTGCCAGCAGCCCACCGGGGGTGGCTGAGCAGTTCTTC.

This clonotype appeared many times. The chain joins TRBV28 to TRBJ2-1, with D maybe TRBD1 (5 bases). Germline V gene lookup returns CDR1 MDHEN and CDR2 SYDVKM. This CDR3 comprises 16 residues. With 5 bases removed from V and 0 bases from J, the gap between germline ends came to 14 bases. The CDR3 reads CASSQGTWGSYNEQFF. The CDR3 nucleotides are TGTGCCAGCAGTCAGGGCACTTGGGGCTCCTACAATGAGCAGTTCTTC.

This clonotype was recorded at least ten times. The chain joins TRBV12-3 or TRBV12-4 to TRBJ2-5; 7 nucleotides agree with TRBD2. CDR3 length: 15 amino acids. The V gene end was trimmed by 7 bases and the J gene end by 1 base; junction bases not matched to a gene: 9. DNA of the CDR3: TGTGCCAGCACCGCCACGGGGAGGGGCCAAGAGACCCAGTACTTC. It translates to CASTATGRGQETQYF.

This clonotype has only a few counts. V is TRBV7-9 and J is TRBJ1-5; D possibly corresponds to TRBD1 (5 bases). Germline-derived CDR1 and CDR2 are SEHNR and FQNEAQ (reference sequence). The CDR3 runs 16 residues. With 6 bases removed from V and 0 bases from J, the gap between germline ends came to 15 bases. The CDR3 coding sequence is TGTGCCAGCAGTCCGGGCGGGGCCAATAGCAATCAGCCCCAGCATTTT. Translated, it gives CASSPGGANSNQPQHF.

V is TRBV20-1 and J is TRBJ1-6; no clear D. V was pared by 6 bases and J by 0 bases, with 12 bases between. Germline V gene lookup returns CDR1 DFQATT and CDR2 SNEGSKA (reference sequence). The CDR3 has 15 residues. Here the CDR3 DNA reads TGCAGTGCCCCGACCCGAAGCTCCTATAATTCACCCCTCCACTTT. Amino acids: CSAPTRSSYNSPLHF.

The chain has TRBV10-1 and TRBJ2-1; TRBD2 agrees at 11 bases. The ends lost 4 bases at V and 4 bases at J; junction bases unmatched: 6. The V gene's germline CDR1 is WNHNN and CDR2 SYGVQD (reference sequence). CDR3 length: 16 residues. CDR3 in amino acids: CASSVLAGDGYNEQFF. CDR3 nucleotides: TGCGCCAGCAGTGTACTAGCGGGAGACGGTTACAATGAGCAGTTCTTC.

This clonotype was found a few times. The chain recombines TRBV5-1 with TRBJ2-2; the match to TRBD2 covers 8 bases. The germline V gene has CDR1 SGHRS and CDR2 YFSETQ. The V segment lost 3 bases and the J segment 6 bases; nucleotides outside the gene matches: 7. The CDR3 consists of 15 residues. CDR3 in amino acids: CASSSEPGLAGELFF. CDR3 in DNA: TGCGCCAGCAGCTCGGAACCGGGACTAGCCGGGGAGCTGTTTTTT.

The J gene is TRBJ1-4, the V gene TRBV5-1; no firm D call. The CDR3 consists of 14 residues. V was clipped by 4 bases and J by 7 bases, with 14 bases between them. The germline gives CDR1 SGHRS, CDR2 YFSETQ. The CDR3 sequence is CASSPDREGEKLFF. The DNA of the CDR3 is TGCGCCAGCAGCCCGGACCGGGAAGGTGAAAAACTGTTTTTT. Based on the CDR3 plus reference TRBV5-1 and TRBJ1-4, the full variable domain is KAGVTQTPRYLIKTRGQQVTLSCSPISGHRSVSWYQQTPGQGLQFLFEYFSETQRNKGNFPGRFSGRQFSNSRSEMNVSTLELGDSALYLCASSPDREGEKLFFGSGTQLSVL.

A remark on this clonotype: A much larger clone differs from this one at a single base, so this may be a read error. This chain joins TRBV7-9 and TRBJ2-3, with TRBD1 matching 10 bases. Per the germline V gene, CDR1 is SEHNR and CDR2 is FQNEAQ (reference sequence). There are 14 residues in the CDR3. V gave up 3 bases and J gave up 4 bases; unmatched junction bases: 1. The CDR3 loop reads CASSLTGGADTQYF. As DNA, the CDR3 is TGTGCCAGCAGCTTGACAGGGGGCGCAGATACGCAGTATTTT.

This clonotype was detected ten times or more. V and J are TRBV19 and TRBJ1-5; D perhaps matches TRBD1 (5 bases). The germline V and J ends were trimmed by 3 bases and 6 bases, with 12 bases remaining between them. The CDR3 sequence is 14 residues long. Germline-derived CDR1 and CDR2 are LNHDA and SQIVND (reference sequence). CDR3 nucleotide sequence: TGTGCCAGTAGTATCCTCAGGGATGGTCAGCCCCAGCATTTT. It translates to CASSILRDGQPQHF.

In this sample, this clonotype turned up a few times. The chain combines TRBV5-1 with TRBJ2-2; the D gene is possibly TRBD2 (5 bases). The V gene lost 3 bases and the J gene lost 4 bases, with 10 bases spanning the gap. The CDR3 contains 14 residues. CDR1 is SGHRS, CDR2 YFSETQ, per germline. CDR3 sequence reads: CASSSGLPTGELFF. In DNA, the CDR3 is TGCGCCAGCAGCTCAGGACTTCCCACCGGGGAGCTGTTTTTT.

There are a few counts of this clonotype. The chain couples TRBV20-1 to TRBJ2-2; 9 nucleotides align to TRBD1. Germline CDR1 and CDR2: DFQATT and SNEGSKA (reference sequence). Unmatched junction bases numbered 13, after V lost 0 bases and J lost 2 bases. This CDR3 spans 19 amino acids. This CDR3 reads CSARDKERTDRGNTGELFF. The CDR3, as DNA: TGCAGTGCTAGAGATAAGGAAAGAACGGACAGGGGTAACACCGGGGAGCTGTTTTTT.

In this sample, this clonotype turned up a few times. CDR3 coding DNA: TGTGCCAGCAGTGAGGGGCAGGGGGCAAACTATGGCTACACCTTC. Residues: CASSEGQGANYGYTF. The chain has TRBV6-1 and TRBJ1-2, with 8 positions matching TRBD1. V trimming: 3 bases; J trimming: 2 bases; junction bases outside the gene matches: 5. Germline V gene sequence: CDR1 MNHNS, CDR2 SASEGT. The CDR3 spans 15 residues.

Concerning this clonotype: The CDR3 does not end in the conserved phenylalanine or tryptophan, so this is likely a read error. The chain combines TRBV7-8 with TRBJ1-1; no clear D. Germline V CDR1 and CDR2: SGHVS, FQNEAQ. With 1 base removed from V and 3 bases from J, the gap between germline ends came to 6 bases. CDR3 size: 13 residues. For the CDR3, the DNA is TGTGCCAGCAGCTTAGATTTGGACACTGAAGCTTTCTCT. Translation: CASSLDLDTEAFS.

The chain uses TRBV11-2 and TRBJ2-3; 8 bases align to TRBD2. Germline assignment: CDR1 SGHAT and CDR2 FQNNGV. The CDR3 is 15 residues long. V shed 4 bases and J 2 bases; nucleotides not matched to a gene: 5. In DNA form, the CDR3 reads TGTGCCAGCAGCTCGCCAGCGGGAGTCACAGATACGCAGTATTTT. Its translation: CASSSPAGVTDTQYF.

The chain combines TRBV6-5 with TRBJ1-6; D call uncertain. The CDR3 runs 17 residues. In germline, CDR1 is MNHEY, CDR2 SVGAGI. The germline V and J ends were trimmed by 4 bases and 7 bases, with 20 bases remaining between them. In nucleotides, the CDR3 is TGTGCCAGCAGTTCGCCGGGCACCCCGGGTCGGAATTCACCCCTCCACTTT. Translated: CASSSPGTPGRNSPLHF.

The sample holds many counts of this clonotype. The chain links TRBV20-1 to TRBJ1-3, with D unresolved. The CDR3 contains 13 residues. Trimming removed 3 bases at V and 0 bases at J, with 6 bases between. CDR1 is DFQATT, CDR2 SNEGSKA, per germline (reference sequence). DNA of the CDR3: TGCAGTGCTAGGTGGAACTCTGGAAACACCATATATTTT. The encoded protein is CSARWNSGNTIYF.

The chain links TRBV2 to TRBJ1-1; D might be TRBD1 (6 bases). V lost 10 bases, J lost 4 bases, and 16 bases lay in between. Germline V gene sequence: CDR1 SNHLY, CDR2 FYNNEI. The CDR3 has 13 amino acids. The CDR3 loop is CATKSKGGTEAFF. The CDR3 DNA follows: TGTGCCACCAAATCAAAAGGGGGCACTGAAGCTTTCTTT. Filled out from reference TRBV2 and TRBJ1-1, the complete variable domain reads EPEVTQTPSHQVTQMGQEVILRCVPISNHLYFYWYRQILGQKVEFLVSFYNNEISEKSEIFDDQFSVERPDGSNFTLKIRSTKLEDSAMYFCATKSKGGTEAFFGQGTRLTVV.

The V and J genes are TRBV12-3 or TRBV12-4 and TRBJ2-5; D is unresolved. The V end was cut by 3 bases, the J end by 3 bases, with 11 bases between. The CDR3 contains 14 residues. CDR3 sequence: CASSFDPLEETQYF. DNA for the CDR3: TGTGCCAGCAGTTTTGACCCCCTCGAAGAGACCCAGTACTTC.

The gene calls are TRBV30 and TRBJ1-2; possible D gene TRBD1, 5 bases. V lost 1 base and J 7 bases, leaving 13 bases between the germline ends. Germline CDR1 GTSNPN, CDR2 SVGIG (reference sequence). This CDR3 comprises 13 residues. The CDR3 sequence is CAWSAQGAGGYTF. The CDR3 coding sequence is TGTGCCTGGAGTGCTCAGGGAGCGGGTGGCTACACCTTC.

This clonotype was recorded at least ten times. This chain connects TRBV21-1 to TRBJ1-5; TRBD1 is the table's D call and was not checked against the DNA. TRBV21-1 is described as a pseudogene. The CDR3 has 16 amino acids. The chain's CDR3 is CASSKAANREDQPQHF. The CDR3 DNA follows: TGTGCCAGCAGCAAAGCGGCTAACAGGGAAGATCAGCCCCAGCATTTT.

This clonotype was seen a handful of times. The V and J genes are TRBV28 and TRBJ2-7; D tentatively reads TRBD1 or TRBD2 (5 bases each). There are 13 residues in the CDR3. Germline V gives CDR1 MDHEN, CDR2 SYDVKM. V lost 8 bases to trimming and J lost 1 base, with 12 bases between them. In DNA, the CDR3 is TGTGCCAGCGCGGCAGGGAGATCCTACGAGCAGTACTTC. Translating it yields CASAAGRSYEQYF.

V and J are TRBV5-4 and TRBJ2-3, with D unclear. Germline V gene sequence: CDR1 SGHNT, CDR2 YYREEE (reference sequence). This CDR3 has 14 amino acids. Trimming cost V 4 bases and J 0 bases, with 9 bases left between them. The CDR3 nucleotides are TGTGCCAGCAGCATTAACCTAAGCACAGATACGCAGTATTTT. This gives the protein CASSINLSTDTQYF.